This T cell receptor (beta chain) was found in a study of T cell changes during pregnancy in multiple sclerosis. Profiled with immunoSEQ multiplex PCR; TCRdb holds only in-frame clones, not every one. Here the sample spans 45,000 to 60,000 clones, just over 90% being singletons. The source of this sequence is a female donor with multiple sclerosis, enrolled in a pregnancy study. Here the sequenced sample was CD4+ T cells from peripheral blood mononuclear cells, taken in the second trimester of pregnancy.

Here the CDR3 reads CAISPTGKNTEAFF. Here the CDR3 DNA reads TGTGCCATCAGCCCGACAGGGAAGAACACTGAAGCTTTCTTT. The J gene is TRBJ1-1, the V gene TRBV10-3; 7 positions match TRBD1. The CDR3 has 14 residues. Germline CDR1 ENHRY, CDR2 SYGVKD. V was clipped by 6 bases and J by 1 base; unmatched bases: 5.